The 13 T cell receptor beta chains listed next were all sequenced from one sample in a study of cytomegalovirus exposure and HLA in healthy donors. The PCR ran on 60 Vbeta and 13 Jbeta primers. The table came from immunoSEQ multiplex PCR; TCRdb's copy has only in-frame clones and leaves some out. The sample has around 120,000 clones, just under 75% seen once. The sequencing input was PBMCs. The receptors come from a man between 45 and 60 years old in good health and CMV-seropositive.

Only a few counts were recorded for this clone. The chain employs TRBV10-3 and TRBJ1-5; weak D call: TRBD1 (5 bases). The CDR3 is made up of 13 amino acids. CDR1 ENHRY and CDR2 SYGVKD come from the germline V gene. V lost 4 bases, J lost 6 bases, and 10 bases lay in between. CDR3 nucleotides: TGTGCCATCAGTGCAGGGCCTGGTCAGCCCCAGCATTTT. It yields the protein CAISAGPGQPQHF.

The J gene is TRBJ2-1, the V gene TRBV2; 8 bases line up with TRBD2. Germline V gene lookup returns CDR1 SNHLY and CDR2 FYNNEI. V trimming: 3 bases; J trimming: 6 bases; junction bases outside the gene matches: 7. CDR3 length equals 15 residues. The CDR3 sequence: CASSETAGTSNEQFF. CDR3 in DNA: TGTGCCAGCAGTGAGACAGCGGGGACTAGCAATGAGCAGTTCTTC.

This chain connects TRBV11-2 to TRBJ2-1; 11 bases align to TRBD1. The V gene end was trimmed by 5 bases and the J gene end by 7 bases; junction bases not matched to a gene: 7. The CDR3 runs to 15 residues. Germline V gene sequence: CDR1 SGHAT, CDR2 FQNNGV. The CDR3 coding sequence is TGTGCCAGCAGCGCCACCGGGACAGGGGGTAATGAGCAGTTCTTC. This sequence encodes CASSATGTGGNEQFF.

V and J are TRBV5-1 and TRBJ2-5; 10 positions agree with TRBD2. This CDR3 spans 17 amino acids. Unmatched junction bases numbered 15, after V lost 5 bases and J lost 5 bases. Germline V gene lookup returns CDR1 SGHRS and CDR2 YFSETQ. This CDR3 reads CASRETISGGARETQYF. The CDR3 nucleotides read TGCGCCAGCAGGGAGACTATAAGCGGGGGGGCTCGGGAGACCCAGTACTTC.

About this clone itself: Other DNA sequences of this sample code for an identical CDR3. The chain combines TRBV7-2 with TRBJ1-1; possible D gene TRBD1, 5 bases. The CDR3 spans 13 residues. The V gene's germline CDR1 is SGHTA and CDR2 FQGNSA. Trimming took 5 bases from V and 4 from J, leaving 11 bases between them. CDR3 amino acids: CASSLQEGTEAFF. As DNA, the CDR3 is TGTGCCAGCAGCCTACAGGAGGGCACTGAAGCTTTCTTT.

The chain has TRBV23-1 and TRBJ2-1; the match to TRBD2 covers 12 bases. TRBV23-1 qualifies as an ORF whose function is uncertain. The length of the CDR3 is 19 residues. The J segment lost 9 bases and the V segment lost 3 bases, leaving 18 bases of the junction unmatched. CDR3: CASSQPTSGRPRSIGEQFF. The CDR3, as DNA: TGCGCCAGCAGTCAGCCGACTAGCGGGAGACCGAGAAGCATTGGTGAGCAGTTCTTC.

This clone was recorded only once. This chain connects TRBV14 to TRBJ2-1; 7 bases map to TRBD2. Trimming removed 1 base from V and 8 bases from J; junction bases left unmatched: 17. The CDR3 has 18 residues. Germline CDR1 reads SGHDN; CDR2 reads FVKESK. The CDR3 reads CASSQGRGRDYLGHEQFF. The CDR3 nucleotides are TGTGCCAGCAGCCAAGGGAGAGGCCGGGACTACCTCGGGCATGAGCAGTTCTTC.

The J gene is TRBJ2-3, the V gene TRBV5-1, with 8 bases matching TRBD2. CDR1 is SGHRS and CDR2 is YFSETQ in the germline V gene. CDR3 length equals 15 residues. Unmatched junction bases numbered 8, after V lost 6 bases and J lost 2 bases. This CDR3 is CASKSSGGTTDTQYF. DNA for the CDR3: TGCGCCAGCAAGTCCAGCGGGGGTACCACAGATACGCAGTATTTT.

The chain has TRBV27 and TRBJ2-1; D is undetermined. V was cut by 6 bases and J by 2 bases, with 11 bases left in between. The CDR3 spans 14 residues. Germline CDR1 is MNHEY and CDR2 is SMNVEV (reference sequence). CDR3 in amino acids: CASSPFYPYNEQFF. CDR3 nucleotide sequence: TGTGCCAGCAGCCCTTTTTATCCCTACAATGAGCAGTTCTTC.

DNA for the CDR3: TGCGCCAGCAGCTTTACTAGCGGGGGTAAAGAGACCCAGTACTTC. This encodes CASSFTSGGKETQYF. The chain combines TRBV5-1 with TRBJ2-5, with TRBD2 matching over 11 bases. Trimming at V came to 2 bases and at J to 3 bases, leaving 3 bases not matched to a gene. CDR1 and CDR2 (germline): SGHRS, YFSETQ. CDR3 length equals 15 residues.

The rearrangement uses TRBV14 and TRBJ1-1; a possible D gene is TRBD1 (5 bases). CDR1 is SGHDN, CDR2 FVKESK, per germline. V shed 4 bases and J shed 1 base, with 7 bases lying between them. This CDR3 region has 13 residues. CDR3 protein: CASSRGGNTEAFF. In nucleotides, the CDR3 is TGTGCCAGCAGCCGCGGGGGGAACACTGAAGCTTTCTTT. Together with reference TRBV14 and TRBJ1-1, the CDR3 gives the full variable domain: EAGVTQFPSHSVIEKGQTVTLRCDPISGHDNLYWYRRVMGKEIKFLLHFVKESKQDESGMPNNRFLAERTGGTYSTLKVQPAELEDSGVYFCASSRGGNTEAFFGQGTRLTVV.

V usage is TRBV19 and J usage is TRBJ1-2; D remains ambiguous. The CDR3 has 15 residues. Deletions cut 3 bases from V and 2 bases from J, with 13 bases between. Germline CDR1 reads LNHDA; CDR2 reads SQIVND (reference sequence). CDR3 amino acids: CASSIKSGGNYGYTF. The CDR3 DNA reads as TGTGCCAGTAGTATTAAATCCGGCGGGAACTATGGCTACACCTTC.

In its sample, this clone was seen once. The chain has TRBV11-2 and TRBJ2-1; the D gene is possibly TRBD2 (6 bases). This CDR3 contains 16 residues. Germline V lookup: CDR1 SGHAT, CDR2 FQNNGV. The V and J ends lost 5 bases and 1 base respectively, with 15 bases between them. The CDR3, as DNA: TGTGCCAGCAGCGCGTCTAGCGTTAGGTCCTACAATGAGCAGTTCTTC. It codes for CASSASSVRSYNEQFF.